The 30 T cell receptor beta chains in this list originate from one sample, sequenced in a study of blood T cells in healthy people across ages. Alongside a J-beta primer mix, a sample-barcoded 5' primer served in a second PCR lasting roughly 6 to 11 cycles. In TCRdb, the 5' RACE reads were re-called with MiXCR into one record per CDR3 protein. The table lists approximately 880,000 distinct CDR3 sequences, roughly 43% of them singletons. Sequenced: blood. The receptors originated from a man aged 25-40 years in good health.

This sequence joins TRBV7-9 and TRBJ2-2, with unresolved D. V shed 1 base and J shed 0 bases, with 9 bases lying between them. Germline CDR1 and CDR2: SEHNR and FQNEAQ (reference sequence). The CDR3 runs to 16 residues. Here the CDR3 reads CASSLVVIANTGELFF. In nucleotides, the CDR3 is TGTGCCAGCAGCTTAGTGGTTATCGCGAACACCGGGGAGCTGTTTTTT.

The chain joins TRBV7-3 to TRBJ2-7; D possibly uses TRBD1 or TRBD2 (5 bases each). Germline V gives CDR1 SGHTA, CDR2 FQGTGA. The CDR3 runs 13 residues. Trimming removed 5 bases at V and 3 bases at J, with 11 bases between. The CDR3 DNA is TGTGCCAGCAGCCGGGACGCGCACTACGAGCAGTACTTC. It is translated as CASSRDAHYEQYF.

This clonotype appeared a few times. V and J are TRBV2 and TRBJ2-5, with D uncertain. The CDR3 extends over 12 amino acids. CDR1 is SNHLY, CDR2 FYNNEI, per germline. Trimming took off 3 bases at V and 6 bases at J, with 8 bases between the two ends. The CDR3 reads CASSDMWQTQYF. The DNA for the CDR3 is TGTGCCAGCAGTGATATGTGGCAGACCCAGTACTTC.

This clonotype was counted a single time. The chain uses TRBV6-1 and TRBJ2-1; 8 bases map to TRBD1. With 7 bases clipped from V and 4 bases from J, the junction kept 12 bases outside the gene matches. The CDR3 loop spans 16 amino acids. CDR1 and CDR2 (germline): MNHNS, SASEGT. The CDR3 region has the DNA TGTGCCAGCATCGGAACCGGACAGGGAAAATACAATGAGCAGTTCTTC. Its translation: CASIGTGQGKYNEQFF.

The table lists this clonotype with a count of one. This chain links TRBV5-1 with TRBJ1-4; D unresolved. CDR1 SGHRS and CDR2 YFSETQ come from the germline V gene. Trimming pared 4 bases from V and 4 bases from J, leaving 20 bases between. The CDR3 runs to 17 residues. CDR3 sequence: CASSNDKGYPRNEKLFF. The CDR3 DNA is TGCGCCAGCAGCAACGATAAGGGCTATCCGCGTAATGAAAAACTGTTTTTT.

This clonotype was seen a handful of times. This sequence joins TRBV7-2 and TRBJ1-2; D uncertain. Deletions cut 6 bases from V and 7 bases from J, with 15 bases between. Germline assignment: CDR1 SGHTA and CDR2 FQGNSA. CDR3 size: 13 residues. CDR3 DNA sequence: TGTGCCAGCAGTTATGACCCGTCGGGTGGCTACACCTTC. Protein sequence: CASSYDPSGGYTF. Filled out from reference TRBV7-2 and TRBJ1-2, the complete variable domain reads GAGVSQSPSNKVTEKGKDVELRCDPISGHTALYWYRQSLGQGLEFLIYFQGNSAPDKSGLPSDRFSAERTGGSVSTLTIQRTQQEDSAVYLCASSYDPSGGYTFGSGTRLTVV.

This rearrangement joins TRBV29-1 to TRBJ2-7; 7 nucleotides line up with TRBD1. The J call may be faulty, since TRBJ2-5 better matches the DNA end. The CDR3 has 18 amino acids. Germline V gene data show CDR1 as SQVTM and CDR2 as ANQGSEA. Here the CDR3 reads CSVVETGFIGEYQETQYF. For the CDR3, the DNA is TGCAGCGTTGTTGAGACAGGGTTTATTGGCGAATACCAAGAGACCCAGTACTTC.

The rearrangement joins TRBV6-1 to TRBJ2-3; D gene unclear. Germline loops: CDR1 MNHNS, CDR2 SASEGT. V was pared by 7 bases and J by 0 bases, with 8 bases between. The CDR3 contains 13 residues. This chain's CDR3 is CASKSVSTDTQYF. The CDR3 DNA reads as TGTGCCAGCAAAAGCGTGAGCACAGATACGCAGTATTTT.

Of note for this clonotype: A much more abundant neighbour one base away suggests this may be a read error. The CDR3 region has the DNA TGTGCCAGCATGATGGGACTAAGCGCAGATACGCAGTATTTT. The encoded protein is CASMMGLSADTQYF. This rearrangement joins TRBV12-3 or TRBV12-4 to TRBJ2-3; TRBD2 matches 7 bases. V gave up 7 bases and J gave up 4 bases; unmatched junction bases: 8. The CDR3 runs to 14 residues.

The chain has TRBV5-1 and TRBJ2-5, with 9 bases lining up with TRBD1. Germline assignment: CDR1 SGHRS and CDR2 YFSETQ. CDR3 length equals 14 residues. Trimming removed 5 bases from V and 4 bases from J; junction bases left unmatched: 6. The CDR3 bases are TGCGCCAGCAGTTATGACAGGGGGGGAGAGACCCAGTACTTC. Its protein product is CASSYDRGGETQYF.

This clonotype was recorded only once. The chain uses TRBV7-3 and TRBJ2-3; D might be TRBD1 or TRBD2, each matching 5 bases. Germline V gene lookup returns CDR1 SGHTA and CDR2 FQGTGA. V lost 2 bases, J lost 4 bases, and 10 bases lay in between. This CDR3 has 14 amino acids. This CDR3 reads CASSLVGVSDTQYF. In DNA form, the CDR3 reads TGTGCCAGCAGCTTAGTGGGGGTCTCAGATACGCAGTATTTT.

This clonotype was observed a handful of times. The gene calls are TRBV12-3 or TRBV12-4 and TRBJ2-3; D is ambiguous. This CDR3 spans 14 amino acids. V gave up 2 bases and J gave up 5 bases, with 11 bases separating them. The CDR3 DNA reads TGTGCCAGCAGTTTATCGGGTCAAGTAGATACGCAGTATTTT. Its protein is CASSLSGQVDTQYF.

The V and J genes are TRBV27 and TRBJ1-2, with a possible D match to TRBD1 (6 bases). The length of the CDR3 is 14 residues. Trimming took 4 bases from V and 7 from J, leaving 16 bases between them. Germline V CDR1 and CDR2: MNHEY, SMNVEV (reference sequence). As DNA, the CDR3 is TGTGCCAGCAGTTACGGCTTGACAGGTAGTGGCTACACCTTC. Its protein product is CASSYGLTGSGYTF.

Concerning this clonotype: One end of the junction fails to match germline, which may point to a read error. This chain connects TRBV6-2 or TRBV6-3 to TRBJ1-1, with 7 bases aligning to TRBD1. The CDR3 is made up of 15 amino acids. Germline CDR1 and CDR2: MNHEY and SVGEGT. CDR3 protein: CASSYPPTGSAEAFF. CDR3 DNA: TGTGCCAGCAGTTACCCCCCGACAGGGTCCGCTGAGGCTTTCTTT.

The chain recombines TRBV20-1 with TRBJ1-6, with a possible D match to TRBD1 (6 bases). CDR1 and CDR2 (germline): DFQATT, SNEGSKA (reference sequence). V shed 0 bases and J shed 3 bases, with 9 bases lying between them. The CDR3 runs 15 residues. The CDR3 spells CSAREGTIYNSPLHF. The CDR3 coding sequence is TGCAGTGCTAGAGAAGGGACAATCTATAATTCACCCCTCCACTTT.

The V gene is TRBV5-1, the J gene TRBJ2-5; 9 bases match TRBD2. With the DNA end fitting TRBJ2-7 better, the J assignment may be wrong. Germline loops: CDR1 SGHRS, CDR2 YFSETQ. The CDR3 has 13 residues. The DNA of the CDR3 is TGCGCCAGCAGTATTAGCGGGGGCTGCGAGCAGTACTTC. The encoded protein is CASSISGGCEQYF.

This clonotype was recorded many times. This chain links TRBV9 with TRBJ1-2; D is undetermined. There are 12 residues in the CDR3. Germline V gene data show CDR1 as SGDLS and CDR2 as YYNGEE. V was trimmed by 2 bases and J by 2 bases, leaving 4 bases between them. CDR3 loop: CASSVGNYGYTF. CDR3 coding DNA: TGTGCCAGCAGCGTGGGGAACTATGGCTACACCTTC.

This clonotype was seen more than once but under ten times. This chain connects TRBV10-3 to TRBJ2-7; TRBD2 aligns across 10 bases. Germline V CDR1 and CDR2: ENHRY, SYGVKD. J lost 1 base, V lost 4 bases, and 1 base had no gene match. CDR3 size: 14 residues. The CDR3 reads CAISAGLASYEQYF. Written as DNA, the CDR3 is TGTGCCATCAGTGCGGGACTAGCGTCCTACGAGCAGTACTTC.

The genes are TRBV14 and TRBJ1-2; D call uncertain. Per the germline V gene, CDR1 is SGHDN and CDR2 is FVKESK. V was cut by 1 base and J by 7 bases, with 13 bases left in between. This CDR3 is 14 amino acids long. CDR3 in amino acids: CASSQATALSGYTF. DNA for the CDR3: TGTGCCAGCAGCCAAGCGACCGCCTTGAGTGGCTACACCTTC. Variable domain in full (rest from reference TRBV14 and TRBJ1-2): EAGVTQFPSHSVIEKGQTVTLRCDPISGHDNLYWYRRVMGKEIKFLLHFVKESKQDESGMPNNRFLAERTGGTYSTLKVQPAELEDSGVYFCASSQATALSGYTFGSGTRLTVV.

This chain joins TRBV3-1 and TRBJ1-2, with 9 bases identical to TRBD1. Germline V gene data show CDR1 as LGHDT and CDR2 as YNNKEL (reference sequence). V was clipped by 4 bases and J by 8 bases; unmatched bases: 11. The CDR3 has 15 residues. Here the CDR3 DNA reads TGTGCCAGCAGCCTGCCGGGACAGGGCGTCGACGGCTACACCTTC. This translates into CASSLPGQGVDGYTF.

The chain joins TRBV20-1 to TRBJ2-7; 15 bases agree with TRBD2. Germline-derived CDR1 and CDR2 are DFQATT and SNEGSKA (reference sequence). After removal of 1 base from V and 6 bases from J, the junction contained 4 bases not matched to a gene. This CDR3 has 15 amino acids. The CDR3 DNA is TGCAGTGCTAGAGGAGGGACTAGCGGGGGGTTCGAGCAGTACTTC. Translating it yields CSARGGTSGGFEQYF.

V is TRBV7-9 and J is TRBJ2-1; no definite D call. V shed 5 bases and J shed 7 bases, with 12 bases lying between them. CDR1 is SEHNR and CDR2 is FQNEAQ in the germline V gene (reference sequence). This CDR3 region has 13 residues. The CDR3 sequence is CASSVPMGNEQFF. For the CDR3, the DNA is TGTGCCAGCAGCGTTCCAATGGGGAATGAGCAGTTCTTC.

V and J are TRBV19 and TRBJ2-3; 8 positions match TRBD2. In germline, CDR1 is LNHDA, CDR2 SQIVND (reference sequence). J lost 6 bases, V lost 7 bases, and 6 bases had no gene match. The CDR3 has 13 amino acids. In DNA, the CDR3 is TGTGCCAGTAAGGCGGGGGGCGTCGATACGCAGTATTTT. Translated, it gives CASKAGGVDTQYF.

CDR3 sequence reads: CASSFQSVTEAFF. CDR3 nucleotides: TGTGCCAGCAGCTTTCAGTCCGTCACTGAAGCTTTCTTT. The chain has TRBV7-8 and TRBJ1-1; no clear D. This CDR3 has 13 residues. CDR1 and CDR2 (germline): SGHVS, FQNEAQ. V was clipped by 3 bases and J by 4 bases, with 9 bases between them.

This clonotype was recorded a few times. J is TRBJ2-1 and V is TRBV29-1; TRBD1 aligns across 8 bases. This CDR3 is 15 amino acids long. The trim removed 0 bases at V and 7 bases at J, leaving 8 bases unmatched. CDR1 is SQVTM, CDR2 ANQGSEA, per germline. CDR3 coding DNA: TGCAGCGTTGAAGATCTTGAGACAGGGGAGAATGAGCAGTTCTTC. Translated, it gives CSVEDLETGENEQFF.

This chain joins TRBV3-1 and TRBJ2-3, with 9 bases identical to TRBD2. Germline CDR1 is LGHDT and CDR2 is YNNKEL (reference sequence). The CDR3 is 16 residues long. J was trimmed by 4 bases and V by 3 bases; bases with no gene match: 8. DNA of the CDR3: TGTGCCAGCAGCCAGTACCTAGCGGGGCGGTCAGATACGCAGTATTTT. It is translated as CASSQYLAGRSDTQYF.

This chain connects TRBV13 to TRBJ2-3, with TRBD1 identical over 8 bases. In germline, CDR1 is PRHDT, CDR2 FYEKMQ (reference sequence). The CDR3 spans 15 residues. After removal of 5 bases from V and 5 bases from J, the junction contained 9 bases not matched to a gene. The CDR3 nucleotides read TGTGCCAGCAGCCCCCCGCAGGGGGCTGGAGATACGCAGTATTTT. Protein sequence: CASSPPQGAGDTQYF. The variable domain in full, with the rest retrieved from reference TRBV13 and TRBJ2-3, is AAGVIQSPRHLIKEKRETATLKCYPIPRHDTVYWYQQGPGQDPQFLISFYEKMQSDKGSIPDRFSAQQFSDYHSELNMSSLELGDSALYFCASSPPQGAGDTQYFGPGTRLTVL.

Comment on this clonotype: One end of the junction fails to match germline, which may point to a read error. The CDR3 bases are TGTGCCGGCAGCGGCAGGGGTGGGACCTACGAGCAGTACTTC. Translation gives CAGSGRGGTYEQYF. The V gene is TRBV2, the J gene TRBJ2-7, with a weak D call TRBD1 (6 bases). Germline values: CDR1 SNHLY, CDR2 FYNNEI. This CDR3 has 14 amino acids. The complete variable domain, with remaining parts taken from reference TRBV2 and TRBJ2-7, reads EPEVTQTPSHQVTQMGQEVILRCVPISNHLYFYWYRQILGQKVEFLVSFYNNEISEKSEIFDDQFSVERPDGSNFTLKIRSTKLEDSAMYFCAGSGRGGTYEQYFGPGTRLTVT.

This clonotype was seen only a few times. This sequence joins TRBV2 and TRBJ2-3, with D hard to call. The CDR3 contains 16 residues. Germline CDR1 is SNHLY and CDR2 is FYNNEI. Trimming took 1 base from V and 6 from J, leaving 17 bases between them. The CDR3 DNA follows: TGTGCCAGCAGTGAAGAAGGGTGGTCCCAGCAGGATACGCAGTATTTT. The encoded protein is CASSEEGWSQQDTQYF.

This rearrangement joins TRBV5-1 to TRBJ1-2; 9 bases map to TRBD1. This CDR3 spans 15 amino acids. From germline, CDR1 is SGHRS and CDR2 YFSETQ. The V gene end was trimmed by 3 bases and the J gene end by 8 bases; junction bases not matched to a gene: 11. In nucleotides, the CDR3 is TGCGCCAGCAGCTCCCGGCCGGGACAGGGCGACGGCTACACCTTC. Its translation: CASSSRPGQGDGYTF.